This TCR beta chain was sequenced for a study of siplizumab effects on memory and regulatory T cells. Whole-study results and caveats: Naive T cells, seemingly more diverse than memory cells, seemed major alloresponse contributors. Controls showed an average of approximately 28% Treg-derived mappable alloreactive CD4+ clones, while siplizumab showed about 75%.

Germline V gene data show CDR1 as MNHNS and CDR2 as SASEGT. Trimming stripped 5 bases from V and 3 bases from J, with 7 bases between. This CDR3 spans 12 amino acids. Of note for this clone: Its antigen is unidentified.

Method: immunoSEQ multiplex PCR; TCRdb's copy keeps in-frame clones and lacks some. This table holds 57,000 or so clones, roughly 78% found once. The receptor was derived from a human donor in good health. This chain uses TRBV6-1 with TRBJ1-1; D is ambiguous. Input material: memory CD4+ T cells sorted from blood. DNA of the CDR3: TGTGCCAGCAGTTTTATGGACACTGAAGCTTTCTTT. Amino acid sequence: CASSFMDTEAFF.